This TCR beta chain was identified during a study of beta chain features in type 1 diabetes. Study-wide findings and caveats: Patients with type 1 diabetes carried fewer insertions and had more deletions at their VDJ junctions. In comparison with healthy donors, patients had naive, central memory and Treg TCRB repertoires that appeared more similar.

Sequenced material consisted of expressed TCRB transcripts (all of the isolated RNA was reverse transcribed). Produced via immunoSEQ multiplex PCR; TCRdb's table is partial and in-frame only. The data contain 300,000 to 450,000 clones, roughly 12% of them singletons. This clone was seen a handful of times. What it recognizes is unknown. The V and J ends lost 6 bases and 6 bases respectively, with 12 bases between them. The germline gives CDR1 KGHSH, CDR2 LQKENI. The CDR3 is 12 residues long. Stem cell-like memory, regulatory, central memory and naive CD4+ cells were sorted via CD45RO/CCR7/CD25/CD127/CD95/CD27. Populations obtained by sorting all exceeded 98% purity.

This receptor was identified in a man between 18 and 35 years old in good health. The sequenced sample consisted of naive CD4+ T cells from blood. The chain has TRBV18 and TRBJ2-7; a possible D gene is TRBD1 (6 bases). CDR3 DNA: TGTGCCAGCTCCATTCCAGGGGCCGAGCAGTACTTC. This sequence encodes CASSIPGAEQYF.